The 24 T cell receptor beta chains below were found in one sample sequenced in a study of response to subunit inactivated influenza vaccine. TCRdb processed the RT-PCR reads anew with MiXCR; each CDR3 protein has one entry. Of around 530,000 distinct CDR3 sequences in the sample, about 15% are singletons; the top ten hold around 3%. Sequenced material: CD4+ T cells sorted from PBMCs, taken approximately 25 months after vaccination. The receptors come from a man between 50 and 75 years old who received an inactivated influenza vaccine.

J is TRBJ2-5 and V is TRBV5-1, with 9 bases matching TRBD2. The CDR3 runs 14 residues. Trimming at V came to 3 bases and at J to 3 bases, leaving 3 bases not matched to a gene. The germline V gene encodes CDR1 SGHRS and CDR2 YFSETQ. DNA of the CDR3: TGCGCCAGCAGCTCGATAGCGGGAGAAGAGACCCAGTACTTC. Its protein product is CASSSIAGEETQYF.

The rearrangement uses TRBV7-2 and TRBJ2-3; 8 bases fit TRBD1. Germline CDR1 SGHTA, CDR2 FQGNSA. The CDR3 consists of 15 residues. Germline trimming cut 0 bases from V and 2 bases from J; bases unmatched to any gene: 1. In DNA form, the CDR3 reads TGTGCCAGCAGCTTAGCGGGACAGGTCACAGATACGCAGTATTTT. This translates into CASSLAGQVTDTQYF.

The J gene is TRBJ2-3, the V gene TRBV24-1; D remains unclear. Germline-derived CDR1 and CDR2 are KGHDR and SFDVKD. The CDR3 length is 15 residues. V dropped 4 bases and J dropped 0 bases, with 10 bases sitting between them. Here the CDR3 reads CATSERGRSTDTQYF. The CDR3 DNA reads as TGTGCCACCAGTGAAAGAGGACGGAGCACAGATACGCAGTATTTT.

This clonotype was seen more than once but under ten times. The chain joins TRBV2 to TRBJ1-6; 8 positions match TRBD1. Germline V gene sequence: CDR1 SNHLY, CDR2 FYNNEI. The CDR3 is made up of 15 amino acids. V lost 1 base to trimming and J lost 7 bases; unmatched junction nucleotides: 3. The CDR3 bases are TGTGCCAGCAGTGAAGACACAGGGGGGAATTCACCCCTCCACTTT. As protein: CASSEDTGGNSPLHF.

The gene calls are TRBV14 and TRBJ1-2, with a weak D call TRBD1 (6 bases). V was trimmed by 2 bases and J by 3 bases, leaving 19 bases between them. The CDR3 runs 17 residues. Germline V gene lookup returns CDR1 SGHDN and CDR2 FVKESK. The CDR3 protein is CASSQLGGPLIHYGYTF. The CDR3 DNA reads TGTGCCAGCAGCCAATTGGGGGGCCCACTCATTCACTATGGCTACACCTTC.

This clonotype was detected only a few times. V and J are TRBV4-3 and TRBJ1-4; unclear D gene. Germline loops: CDR1 LGHNA, CDR2 YSLEER. V was clipped by 3 bases and J by 0 bases, with 14 bases between them. The CDR3 has 17 residues. This CDR3 is CASSQQEIRATNEKLFF. CDR3 DNA: TGCGCCAGCAGCCAGCAAGAGATAAGAGCAACTAATGAAAAACTGTTTTTT.

The V and J genes are TRBV18 and TRBJ2-1, with TRBD2 matching 13 bases. This CDR3 comprises 16 residues. CDR1 KGHSH and CDR2 LQKENI come from the germline V gene. The trim removed 3 bases at V and 5 bases at J, leaving 4 bases unmatched. As DNA, the CDR3 is TGTGCCAGCTCACCCCGACTAGCGGGGGGTCACAATGAGCAGTTCTTC. Its protein product is CASSPRLAGGHNEQFF.

This clonotype has just a few counts. V is TRBV4-2 and J is TRBJ2-3; D not resolved. V lost 1 base to trimming and J lost 0 bases, with 8 bases between them. The CDR3 loop spans 15 amino acids. Germline V gene data show CDR1 as LGHNA and CDR2 as YNFKEQ. The CDR3 here is CASSQGQTSTDTQYF. CDR3 nucleotide sequence: TGTGCCAGCAGCCAAGGGCAGACTAGCACAGATACGCAGTATTTT.

This clonotype showed up just a few times. The genes are TRBV7-2 and TRBJ2-3; D is possibly TRBD2 (7 bases). Trimming stripped 5 bases from V and 0 bases from J, with 18 bases between. The CDR3 spans 17 residues. Looked up from germline, CDR1 is SGHTA and CDR2 is FQGNSA. CDR3 residues: CASSPGGGRTSTDTQYF. Written as DNA, the CDR3 is TGTGCCAGCAGCCCTGGCGGGGGCAGAACTAGCACAGATACGCAGTATTTT.

The rearrangement links TRBV27 to TRBJ2-3; D possibly corresponds to TRBD1 (5 bases). The ends were cut back, 2 bases at V and 3 bases at J, with 12 bases in the middle. Germline loops: CDR1 MNHEY, CDR2 SMNVEV (reference sequence). The CDR3 contains 15 residues. In DNA, the CDR3 is TGTGCCAGCAGTTTACAGCCTCAGGGAACAGATACGCAGTATTTT. This sequence encodes CASSLQPQGTDTQYF.

This clonotype was seen a few times. The V gene is TRBV27, the J gene TRBJ2-5; D possibly corresponds to TRBD1 (6 bases). Germline CDR1 and CDR2: MNHEY and SMNVEV (reference sequence). Trimming pared 8 bases from V and 1 base from J, leaving 14 bases between. This CDR3 has 14 amino acids. Here the CDR3 DNA reads TGTGCCAGCCGATCTCAGGGGTCCCAAGAGACCCAGTACTTC. Translated: CASRSQGSQETQYF.

The V call is TRBV20-1, the J call TRBJ2-5; D possibly corresponds to TRBD2 (5 bases). The CDR3 totals 15 residues. Germline assignment: CDR1 DFQATT and CDR2 SNEGSKA (reference sequence). The germline V and J ends were trimmed by 2 bases and 2 bases, with 15 bases remaining between them. The CDR3 bases are TGCAGTGCTAGATCCCACAGTCCGGGACAAGAGACCCAGTACTTC. Translating gives CSARSHSPGQETQYF.

V usage is TRBV28 and J usage is TRBJ1-3; a weak D match, TRBD1 (5 bases). V shed 3 bases and J shed 0 bases, with 9 bases lying between them. This CDR3 is 15 amino acids long. CDR1 is MDHEN, CDR2 SYDVKM, per germline. The CDR3, as DNA: TGTGCCAGCAGTTTTAGGGGTAACTCTGGAAACACCATATATTTT. This sequence encodes CASSFRGNSGNTIYF. Full variable domain (remainder filled in from reference TRBV28 and TRBJ1-3): DVKVTQSSRYLVKRTGEKVFLECVQDMDHENMFWYRQDPGLGLRLIYFSYDVKMKEKGDIPEGYSVSREKKERFSLILESASTNQTSMYLCASSFRGNSGNTIYFGEGSWLTVV.

The gene calls are TRBV10-3 and TRBJ2-7, with 8 bases fitting TRBD1. Germline V gene lookup returns CDR1 ENHRY and CDR2 SYGVKD. V lost 3 bases and J lost 2; bases outside the gene matches: 3. This CDR3 contains 14 residues. The CDR3 reads CAISDADRAYEQYF. In DNA form, the CDR3 reads TGTGCCATCAGTGACGCGGACAGGGCCTACGAGCAGTACTTC.

The chain's CDR3 is CSAPESTDTQYF. As DNA, the CDR3 is TGCAGTGCCCCCGAGTCCACAGATACGCAGTATTTT. The chain carries TRBV20-1 and TRBJ2-3; the D is unclear. CDR3 length equals 12 residues. CDR1 DFQATT and CDR2 SNEGSKA come from the germline V gene (reference sequence). Between the trimmed V and J ends, which lost 6 bases and 2 bases, there was a span of 9 bases.

Turning to this clonotype: The junction and the germline gene differ at one end; a read error may be behind it. The chain recombines TRBV20-1 with TRBJ2-7; 9 nucleotides match TRBD2. The CDR3 consists of 17 residues. The V gene's germline CDR1 is DFQATT and CDR2 SNEGSKA (reference sequence). CDR3 nucleotide sequence: TGCTGTGCTAGTGGGCTAGCGGGGAGGGTTAGAATCCACGAGCAGTACTTC. Residues: CCASGLAGRVRIHEQYF.

The V call is TRBV20-1, the J call TRBJ2-3, with D possibly being TRBD1 (5 bases). Germline lookup yields CDR1 DFQATT and CDR2 SNEGSKA (reference sequence). This CDR3 contains 14 residues. Trimming cost V 3 bases and J 4 bases, with 14 bases left between them. The CDR3 region is CSASGAGSADTQYF. The CDR3 bases are TGCAGTGCTAGTGGTGCAGGGTCAGCAGATACGCAGTATTTT.

The chain recombines TRBV25-1 with TRBJ1-6; no reliable D call. V shed 3 bases and J shed 12 bases, with 15 bases lying between them. Per the germline V gene, CDR1 is MGHDK and CDR2 is SYGVNS. The CDR3 has 14 amino acids. This chain's CDR3 is CASSDYSGTLPLHF. As DNA, the CDR3 is TGTGCCAGCAGTGATTACAGCGGAACCCTACCCCTCCACTTT.

This clonotype was detected ten times or more. J is TRBJ2-1 and V is TRBV14; D uncertain. Germline assignment: CDR1 SGHDN and CDR2 FVKESK. V lost 3 bases and J lost 8, with 8 bases in between. CDR3 size: 12 residues. CDR3 amino acids: CASSHLSDEQFF. In nucleotides, the CDR3 is TGTGCCAGCAGCCACCTAAGCGATGAGCAGTTCTTC.

The gene calls are TRBV7-2 and TRBJ1-4; weak D call: TRBD1 (5 bases). The CDR3 length is 15 residues. V lost 8 bases and J lost 3, with 16 bases in between. Germline CDR1 SGHTA, CDR2 FQGNSA. This CDR3 reads CASGVPGTANEKLFF. The CDR3 DNA is TGTGCCAGCGGGGTTCCGGGGACGGCTAATGAAAAACTGTTTTTT.

This clonotype was recorded at least ten times. This chain uses TRBV29-1 with TRBJ2-5; tentatively, D is TRBD1 or TRBD2 (6 bases each). Trimming removed 3 bases at V and 5 bases at J, with 13 bases between. The CDR3 spans 13 residues. Germline V gives CDR1 SQVTM, CDR2 ANQGSEA. CDR3 region: CSVEIWGAETQYF. CDR3 bases: TGCAGCGTTGAGATCTGGGGGGCGGAGACCCAGTACTTC.

This clonotype was counted at least ten times. The chain carries TRBV4-3 and TRBJ2-2; possibly TRBD1 for D (6 bases). CDR3 size: 14 residues. Trimming stripped 1 base from V and 5 bases from J, with 8 bases between. CDR1 and CDR2 (germline): LGHNA, YSLEER. The CDR3 DNA is TGCGCCAGCAGCCAAGCAAGGGGGACCGGGGAGCTGTTTTTT. Translation gives CASSQARGTGELFF.

The sample holds a few counts of this clonotype. The J gene is TRBJ1-1, the V gene TRBV20-1, with D perhaps matching TRBD1 (6 bases). CDR1 is DFQATT, CDR2 SNEGSKA, per germline (reference sequence). The CDR3 consists of 15 residues. The germline V and J ends were trimmed by 2 bases and 3 bases, with 16 bases remaining between them. The CDR3 loop is CSARLTGYRDTEAFF. In DNA form, the CDR3 reads TGCAGTGCTAGACTTACCGGGTACAGGGACACTGAAGCTTTCTTT.

This chain joins TRBV4-1 and TRBJ2-3; maybe TRBD1 (6 bases). Trimming stripped 0 bases from V and 9 bases from J, with 16 bases between. The CDR3 loop spans 15 amino acids. Germline V gives CDR1 MGHRA, CDR2 YSYEKL. CDR3 bases: TGCGCCAGCAGCCAAGATCACAGGGAAGGTTGGACGCAGTATTTT. Its protein is CASSQDHREGWTQYF.